The TCR beta chain described here comes from a study of blood T cell repertoires in COVID-19. Study at large: Acute and convalescent COVID-19 samples came from the United States, Italy and Spain. PBMCs, B-cell-depleted T cells, or T cells were the source of the cDNA or gDNA that made up the material.

Per the study methods: Amplified reference gene primers provided the basis for estimating nucleated cell counts. The data were produced by immunoSEQ multiplex PCR, yet TCRdb's version contains in-frame clones alone and is incomplete. V, J and clone size are taken as reported in that table, and D and trimming were inferred from the DNA itself. The sample holds 150,000 to 200,000 clones, 65% to 90% seen once. This clonotype originated in a man aged 45-60 years with active or convalescent COVID-19. Material for sequencing was peripheral blood.

The CDR3 loop is CASSYSSRFGNTIYF. Written as DNA, the CDR3 is TGTGCCAGCAGTTACTCGTCGAGGTTTGGAAACACCATATATTTT. J is TRBJ1-3 and V is TRBV6-5; D ambiguous. Germline assignment: CDR1 MNHEY and CDR2 SVGAGI. Trimming pared 0 bases from V and 3 bases from J, leaving 9 bases between. The CDR3 contains 15 residues.